A selection of T cell receptor beta chains follows, all from one sample in a study of OX40 agonist ivuxolimab in advanced cancers. Assay: immunoSEQ multiplex PCR; the TCRdb copy retains only in-frame clones and omits some. The sample shows about 86,000 clones, roughly 87% of them seen only once. Sequenced material: CD4+ or CD8+ T cells sorted from blood, taken in a trial of the OX40 agonist ivuxolimab. The receptors derive from an adult with an advanced solid tumor such as melanoma, head and neck, liver or kidney cancer. Both conserved end residues are part of each CDR3. D genes are given only for firm matches. Some rows mark clone size as missing; the rest say once, few, many or name a class of expanded clone.

-	TRBV5-8	few	TRBJ2-1	TGTGCCAGCAGCCGGAGACTAGGATCCTACAATGAGCAGTTCTTC	CASSRRLGSYNEQFF
-	TRBV19	-	TRBJ2-2	TGTGCCAGCGGCTTCCAAACCGGGACTAACACCGGGGAGCTGTTTTTT	CASGFQTGTNTGELFF
TRBD1	TRBV6-5	-	TRBJ1-1	TGTGCCAGCAGTCGCCCGGGACAGGGGAACACTGAAGCTTTCTTT	CASSRPGQGNTEAFF
-	TRBV27	-	TRBJ1-1	TGTGCCAGCAGTCCCCCCCGGAGGACTGAAGCTTTCTTT	CASSPPRRTEAFF
-	TRBV2	-	TRBJ2-3	TGTGCCAGCACTAAAGCGGAAGGGTCAGATACGCAGTATTTT	CASTKAEGSDTQYF
TRBD1	TRBV10-1	-	TRBJ2-1	TGCGCCAGCAGTGGCCCTCCAGGGGGCTACAATGAGCAGTTCTTC	CASSGPPGGYNEQFF
-	TRBV27	-	TRBJ2-3	TGTGCCAGCAGTTTATCGAGGGAAGTACCGGGAAAGGTATTT	CASSLSREVPGKVF
TRBD1	TRBV27	-	TRBJ1-5	TGTGCCAGCAGGACTTTGGGACAGGGGAGCCAGCCCCAGCATTTT	CASRTLGQGSQPQHF
-	TRBV10-3	-	TRBJ1-1	TGTGCCATCAGTGAGTCCCACGCCGCTGTGAACACTGAAGCTTTCTTT	CAISESHAAVNTEAFF
TRBD1	TRBV30	-	TRBJ1-5	TGTGCCTGGAGTGAGAACAGGGGGTTCAATCAGCCCCAGCATTTT	CAWSENRGFNQPQHF
-	TRBV28	-	TRBJ1-2	TGTGCCAGCACACCGGGCAGGGCTAACTATGGCTACACCTTC	CASTPGRANYGYTF
-	TRBV5-1	-	TRBJ2-2	TGCGCCAGCATTCTGGGGGCGTCGAACACCGGGGAGCTGTTTTTT	CASILGASNTGELFF
-	TRBV7-3	-	TRBJ2-3	TGTGCCAGCAGCTTATTTGAGGGCGAGGGCACAGATACGCAGTATTTT	CASSLFEGEGTDTQYF
-	TRBV27	-	TRBJ2-7	TGTGCCAGCAGCCCCTCTCAGATCTCCTACGAGCAGTACTTC	CASSPSQISYEQYF
-	TRBV29-1	-	TRBJ1-1	TGCAGCGTTATCGACGGAAGGAACACTGAAGCTTTCTTT	CSVIDGRNTEAFF
-	TRBV11-2	-	TRBJ2-2	TGTGCCAGCAGCCCGAGGACAGCGAACACCGGGGAGCTGTTTTTT	CASSPRTANTGELFF
-	TRBV2	-	TRBJ2-1	TGTGCCAGCAGTGAACAGGGCTCCTACAATGAGCAGTTCTTC	CASSEQGSYNEQFF
-	TRBV6-1	-	TRBJ1-2	TGTGCCAGCAGTGAAGCGATGAAGGGGTGGTATGGCTACACCTTC	CASSEAMKGWYGYTF
TRBD2	TRBV5-1	-	TRBJ2-1	TGCGCCAGCAGCCGGACTAGCGGGAGCTCCTACAATGAGCAGTTCTTC	CASSRTSGSSYNEQFF
TRBD1	TRBV5-1	-	TRBJ2-3	TGCGCCAGCAGCTTGACAGGGGATAAGACAGATACGCAGTATTTT	CASSLTGDKTDTQYF
-	TRBV18	-	TRBJ2-7	TGTGCCAGCTCACCGGCCAGGGGGACCCTAACTAGCTTCTACGAGCAGTACTTC	CASSPARGTLTSFYEQYF
TRBD1	TRBV9	-	TRBJ2-5	TGTGCCAGCAGCGTTACAGGGGGCTACGAGACCCAGTACTTC	CASSVTGGYETQYF
-	TRBV5-1	-	TRBJ2-1	TGCGCCAGCAGGGAAGTTAGCGCGAGCAATGAGCAGTTCTTC	CASREVSASNEQFF
-	TRBV29-1	-	TRBJ2-3	TGCAGCGTGAGAGGCCAGGGCCCTAGGGATACGCAGTATTTT	CSVRGQGPRDTQYF
TRBD1	TRBV9	-	TRBJ2-3	TGTGCCAGCAGCCTTCGACAGGGGGGGCCAGATACGCAGTATTTT	CASSLRQGGPDTQYF
TRBD2	TRBV7-2	-	TRBJ2-1	TGTGCCAGCAGCACAACTAGCGGGAGCCGCAATGAGCAGTTCTTC	CASSTTSGSRNEQFF
-	TRBV5-4	-	TRBJ2-7	TGTGCCAGCAGCTTGGGGCGGGCGAGCGGAGCCTACGAGCAGTACTTC	CASSLGRASGAYEQYF
TRBD2	TRBV19	-	TRBJ2-3	TGTGCCAGTAGTGAGACTAGCGGGAGTTCAGATACGCAGTATTTT	CASSETSGSSDTQYF
-	TRBV6-1	-	TRBJ1-5	TGTGCCAGCAGTGAAGCGCGGGGACAGCCCCAGCATTTT	CASSEARGQPQHF
TRBD2	TRBV5-5	-	TRBJ2-5	TGTGCCAGCAGCTTGGCCAGATATGGGACTAGCGGGGGGGCCGGGGAGACCCAGTACTTC	CASSLARYGTSGGAGETQYF
-	TRBV5-6	-	TRBJ2-2	TGTGCCAGCAGCTCCGCCTTTGGGGAGCTGTTTTTT	CASSSAFGELFF
TRBD1	TRBV19	-	TRBJ2-6	TGTGCCAGTAGTAACCTCAGGGGGCGAAGCTCTGGGGCCAACGTCCTGACTTTC	CASSNLRGRSSGANVLTF
TRBD2	TRBV7-2	-	TRBJ2-5	TGTGCCAGCAGCTTACTAGCGGGGGGCCAAGAGACCCAGTACTTC	CASSLLAGGQETQYF
-	TRBV7-9	-	TRBJ2-7	TGTGCCAGCAGCCGGGACACCACCTACGAGCAGTACTTC	CASSRDTTYEQYF
-	TRBV6-1	-	TRBJ2-7	TGTGCCAGCAGTGAAGCTTCTTGGGCCGGACGGCACGAGCAGTACTTC	CASSEASWAGRHEQYF
-	TRBV30	once	TRBJ1-5	TGTGCCTGGAGTGTACAGTCCTATAGCAATCAGCCCCAGCATTTT	CAWSVQSYSNQPQHF
-	TRBV6-4	-	TRBJ2-3	TGTGCCAGCAGTGTGGAGAAAGGTGTGACAGATACGCAGTATTTT	CASSVEKGVTDTQYF
-	TRBV30	-	TRBJ1-4	TGTGCCTGGAGTCTAGGTCGGTCTAATGAAAAACTGTTTTTT	CAWSLGRSNEKLFF
-	TRBV7-9	-	TRBJ2-3	TGTGCCAGCAGCTTCGGGGGAGTGGGCACAGATACGCAGTATTTT	CASSFGGVGTDTQYF
TRBD1	TRBV5-1	-	TRBJ2-2	TGCGCCAGCAGCTCCTACAGGGGCGGCACCGGGGAGCTGTTTTTT	CASSSYRGGTGELFF
-	TRBV7-6	-	TRBJ2-4	TGTGCCAGCAGCTTAGGAGAGGGGAACATTCAGTACTTC	CASSLGEGNIQYF
-	TRBV5-3	-	TRBJ2-3	TGTGCCAGAAGCTTGGAGGGGTTGAGCACAGATACGCAGTATTTT	CARSLEGLSTDTQYF
TRBD1	TRBV6-5	-	TRBJ2-7	TGTGCCAGCAGTTACTGGGACAGGAGCTCCTACGAGCAGTACTTC	CASSYWDRSSYEQYF
-	TRBV9	many	TRBJ2-3	TGTGCCAGCAGTCTTAGTGTAGGGGCAGATACGCAGTATTTT	CASSLSVGADTQYF
-	TRBV11-1	-	TRBJ2-5	TGTGCCAGCAGCCGACAAGAGACCCAGTACTTC	CASSRQETQYF
-	TRBV28	-	TRBJ1-1	TGTGCCAGCAGCCAGAACACTGAAGCTTTCTTT	CASSQNTEAFF
TRBD2	TRBV11-2	-	TRBJ2-7	TGTGCCAGCAGCCGTCTAGCGGGAGACACCTACGAGCAGTACTTC	CASSRLAGDTYEQYF
-	TRBV16	-	TRBJ2-7	TGTGCCAGCAGCCAGTCAATCCCCCTCAGGGGCGCATCTAGAGACGAGCAGTACTTC	CASSQSIPLRGASRDEQYF